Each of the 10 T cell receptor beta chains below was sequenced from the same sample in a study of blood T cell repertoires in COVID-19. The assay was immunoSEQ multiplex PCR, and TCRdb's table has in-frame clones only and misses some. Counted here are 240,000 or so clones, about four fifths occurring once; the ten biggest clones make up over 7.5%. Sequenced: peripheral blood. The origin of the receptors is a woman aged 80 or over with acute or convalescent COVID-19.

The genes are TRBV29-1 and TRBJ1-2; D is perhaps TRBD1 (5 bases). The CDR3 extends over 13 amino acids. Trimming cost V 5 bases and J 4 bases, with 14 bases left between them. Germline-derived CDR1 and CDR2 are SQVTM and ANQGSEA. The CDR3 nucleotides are TGCAGCGTTAGTGTCAGGGCCGCCTATGGCTACACCTTC. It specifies CSVSVRAAYGYTF.

The CDR3 DNA reads as TGTGCCAGCAGTTACTGCCGGGAGGGTTGTGAGCAGTTCTTC. This sequence encodes CASSYCREGCEQFF. V and J are TRBV6-5 and TRBJ2-1; 8 nucleotides agree with TRBD2. The CDR3 runs to 14 residues. V gave up 1 base and J gave up 9 bases; unmatched junction bases: 5. Germline CDR1 reads MNHEY; CDR2 reads SVGAGI.

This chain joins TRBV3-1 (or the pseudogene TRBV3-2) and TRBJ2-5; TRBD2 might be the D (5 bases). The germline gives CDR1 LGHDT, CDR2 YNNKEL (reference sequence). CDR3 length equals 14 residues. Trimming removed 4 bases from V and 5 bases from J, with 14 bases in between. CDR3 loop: CASSPSRGFETQYF. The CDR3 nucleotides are TGTGCCAGCAGCCCCTCCCGGGGTTTCGAGACCCAGTACTTC.

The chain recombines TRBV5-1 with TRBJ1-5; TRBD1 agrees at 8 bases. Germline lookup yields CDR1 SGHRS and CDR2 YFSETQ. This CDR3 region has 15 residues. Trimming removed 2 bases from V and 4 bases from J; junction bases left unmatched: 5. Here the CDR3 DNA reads TGCGCCAGCAGCTTCGGGACAGGACCAAATCAGCCCCAGCATTTT. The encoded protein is CASSFGTGPNQPQHF.

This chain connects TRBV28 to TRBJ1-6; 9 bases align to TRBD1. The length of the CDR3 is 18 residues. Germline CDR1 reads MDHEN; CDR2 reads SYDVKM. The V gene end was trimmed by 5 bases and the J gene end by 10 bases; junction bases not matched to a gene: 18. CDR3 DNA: TGTGCCAGCAGTAGCACCTTAACGCCGGGACAGGGTAACTCACCCCTCCACTTT. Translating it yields CASSSTLTPGQGNSPLHF.

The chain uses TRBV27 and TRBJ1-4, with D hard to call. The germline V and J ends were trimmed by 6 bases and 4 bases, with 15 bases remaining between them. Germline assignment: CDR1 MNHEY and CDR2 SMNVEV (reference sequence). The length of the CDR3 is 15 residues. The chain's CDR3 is CASSHLDMNNEKLFF. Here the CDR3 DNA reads TGTGCCAGCAGCCACCTCGACATGAATAATGAAAAACTGTTTTTT.

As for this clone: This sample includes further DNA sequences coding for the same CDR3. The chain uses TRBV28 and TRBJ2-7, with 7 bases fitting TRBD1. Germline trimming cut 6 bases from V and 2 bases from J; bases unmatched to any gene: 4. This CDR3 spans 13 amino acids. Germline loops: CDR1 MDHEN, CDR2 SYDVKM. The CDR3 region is CASSRQGPYEQYF. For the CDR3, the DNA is TGTGCCAGCAGCCGACAGGGTCCCTACGAGCAGTACTTC.

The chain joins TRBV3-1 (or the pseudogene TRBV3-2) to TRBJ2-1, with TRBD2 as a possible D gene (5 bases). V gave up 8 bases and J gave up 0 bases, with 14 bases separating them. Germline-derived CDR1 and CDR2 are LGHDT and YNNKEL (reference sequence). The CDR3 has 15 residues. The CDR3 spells CASGSARGSYNEQFF. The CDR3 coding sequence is TGTGCCAGCGGGTCGGCCCGGGGCTCCTACAATGAGCAGTTCTTC.

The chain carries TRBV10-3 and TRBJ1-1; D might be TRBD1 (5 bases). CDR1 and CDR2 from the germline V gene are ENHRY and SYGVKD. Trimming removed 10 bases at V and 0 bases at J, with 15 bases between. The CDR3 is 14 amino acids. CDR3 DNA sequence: TGTGCCACCAAAGGTGGGGCCATGAACACTGAAGCTTTCTTT. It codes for CATKGGAMNTEAFF.

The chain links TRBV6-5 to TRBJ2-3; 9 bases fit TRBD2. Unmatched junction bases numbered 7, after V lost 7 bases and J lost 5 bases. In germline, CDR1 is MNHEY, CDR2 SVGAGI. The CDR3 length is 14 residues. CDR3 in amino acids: CASMGLALGDTQYF. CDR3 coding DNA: TGTGCCAGCATGGGACTAGCCTTGGGAGATACGCAGTATTTT.